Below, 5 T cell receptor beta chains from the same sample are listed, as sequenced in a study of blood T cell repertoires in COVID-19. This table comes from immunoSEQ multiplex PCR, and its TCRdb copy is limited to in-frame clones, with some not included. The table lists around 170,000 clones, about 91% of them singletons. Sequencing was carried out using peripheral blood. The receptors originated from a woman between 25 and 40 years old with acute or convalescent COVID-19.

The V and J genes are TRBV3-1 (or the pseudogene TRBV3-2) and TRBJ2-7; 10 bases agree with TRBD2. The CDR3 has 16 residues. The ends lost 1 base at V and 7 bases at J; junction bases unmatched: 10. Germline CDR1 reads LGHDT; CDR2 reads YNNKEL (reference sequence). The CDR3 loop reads CASSQVVRSGRWEQYF. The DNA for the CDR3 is TGTGCCAGCAGCCAAGTGGTACGTAGCGGGAGGTGGGAGCAGTACTTC.

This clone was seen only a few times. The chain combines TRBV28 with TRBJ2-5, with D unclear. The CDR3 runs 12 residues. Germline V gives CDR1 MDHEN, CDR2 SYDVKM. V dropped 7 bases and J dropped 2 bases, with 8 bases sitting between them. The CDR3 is CASMEPQETQYF. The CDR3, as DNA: TGTGCCAGCATGGAGCCACAAGAGACCCAGTACTTC.

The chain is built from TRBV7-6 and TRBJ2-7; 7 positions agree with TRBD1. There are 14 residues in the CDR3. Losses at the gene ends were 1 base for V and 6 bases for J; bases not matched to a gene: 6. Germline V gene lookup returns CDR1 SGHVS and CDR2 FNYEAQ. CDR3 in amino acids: CASSLGLQGTEQYF. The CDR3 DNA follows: TGTGCCAGCAGCTTAGGGTTACAGGGGACCGAGCAGTACTTC.

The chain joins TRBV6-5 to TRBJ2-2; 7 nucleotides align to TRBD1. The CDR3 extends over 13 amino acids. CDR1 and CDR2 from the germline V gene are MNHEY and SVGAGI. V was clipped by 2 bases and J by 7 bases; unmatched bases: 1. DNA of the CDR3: TGTGCCAGCAGTTACCAGGGGGTCGGGGAGCTGTTTTTT. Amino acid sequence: CASSYQGVGELFF.

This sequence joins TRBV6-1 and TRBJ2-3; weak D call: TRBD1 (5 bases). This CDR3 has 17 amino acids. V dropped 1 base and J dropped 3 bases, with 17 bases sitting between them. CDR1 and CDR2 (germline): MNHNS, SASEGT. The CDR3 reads CASSEDFTMGRTDTQYF. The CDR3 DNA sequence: TGTGCCAGCAGTGAAGATTTCACGATGGGGCGGACAGATACGCAGTATTTT.